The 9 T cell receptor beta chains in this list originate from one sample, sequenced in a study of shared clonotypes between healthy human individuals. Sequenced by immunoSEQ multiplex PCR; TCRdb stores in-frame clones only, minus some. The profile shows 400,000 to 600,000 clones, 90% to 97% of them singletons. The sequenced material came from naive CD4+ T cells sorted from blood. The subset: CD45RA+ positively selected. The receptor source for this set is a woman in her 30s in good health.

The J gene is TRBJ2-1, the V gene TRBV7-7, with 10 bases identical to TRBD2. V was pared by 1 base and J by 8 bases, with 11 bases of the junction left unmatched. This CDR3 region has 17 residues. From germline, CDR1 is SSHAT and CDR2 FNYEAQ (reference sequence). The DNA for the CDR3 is TGTGCCAGCAGCTTAGTTTTTGATCTAGCGGGGGACTATGAGCAGTTCTTC. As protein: CASSLVFDLAGDYEQFF.

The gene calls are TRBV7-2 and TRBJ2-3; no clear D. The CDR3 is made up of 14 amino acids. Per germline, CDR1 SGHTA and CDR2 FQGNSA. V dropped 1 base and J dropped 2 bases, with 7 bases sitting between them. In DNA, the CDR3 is TGTGCCAGCAGCTTAGGCCAGACCACAGATACGCAGTATTTT. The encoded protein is CASSLGQTTDTQYF. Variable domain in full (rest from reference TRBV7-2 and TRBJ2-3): GAGVSQSPSNKVTEKGKDVELRCDPISGHTALYWYRQSLGQGLEFLIYFQGNSAPDKSGLPSDRFSAERTGGSVSTLTIQRTQQEDSAVYLCASSLGQTTDTQYFGPGTRLTVL.

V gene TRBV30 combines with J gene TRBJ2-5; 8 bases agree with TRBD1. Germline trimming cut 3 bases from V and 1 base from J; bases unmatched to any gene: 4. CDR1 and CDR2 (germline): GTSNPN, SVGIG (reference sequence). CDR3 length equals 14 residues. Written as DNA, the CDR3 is TGTGCCTGGAGGGGGACAGGCCCCCAAGAGACCCAGTACTTC. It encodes CAWRGTGPQETQYF.

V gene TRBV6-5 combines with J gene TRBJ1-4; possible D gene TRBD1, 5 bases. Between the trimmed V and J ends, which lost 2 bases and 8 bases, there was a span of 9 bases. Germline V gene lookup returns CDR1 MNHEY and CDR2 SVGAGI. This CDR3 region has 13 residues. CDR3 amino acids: CASSYGAGEKLFF. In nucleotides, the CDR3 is TGTGCCAGCAGTTACGGGGCAGGGGAAAAACTGTTTTTT.

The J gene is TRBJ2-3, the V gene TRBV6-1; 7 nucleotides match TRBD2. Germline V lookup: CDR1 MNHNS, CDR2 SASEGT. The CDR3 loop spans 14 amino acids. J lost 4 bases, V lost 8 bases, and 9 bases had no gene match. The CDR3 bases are TGTGCCAGCCAGGCCCCGGGAGGCGCAGATACGCAGTATTTT. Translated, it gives CASQAPGGADTQYF.

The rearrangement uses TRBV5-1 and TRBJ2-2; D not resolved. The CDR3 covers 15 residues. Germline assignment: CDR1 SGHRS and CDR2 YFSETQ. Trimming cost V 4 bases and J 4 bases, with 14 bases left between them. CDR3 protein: CASSIGPSSTGELFF. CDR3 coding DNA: TGCGCCAGCAGCATAGGCCCGTCCAGCACCGGGGAGCTGTTTTTT.

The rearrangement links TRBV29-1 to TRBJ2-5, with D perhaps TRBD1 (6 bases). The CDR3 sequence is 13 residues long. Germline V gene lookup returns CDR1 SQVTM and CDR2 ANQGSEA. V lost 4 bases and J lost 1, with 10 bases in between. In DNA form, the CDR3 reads TGCAGCGTTGTCAGGGGTTCCCAAGAGACCCAGTACTTC. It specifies CSVVRGSQETQYF.

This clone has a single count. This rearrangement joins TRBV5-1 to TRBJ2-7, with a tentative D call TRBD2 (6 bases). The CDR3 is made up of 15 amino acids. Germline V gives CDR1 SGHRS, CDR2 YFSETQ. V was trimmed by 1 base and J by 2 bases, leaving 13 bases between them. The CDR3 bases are TGCGCCAGCAGCTTGCACGGGAGTGATACCTACGAGCAGTACTTC. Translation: CASSLHGSDTYEQYF.

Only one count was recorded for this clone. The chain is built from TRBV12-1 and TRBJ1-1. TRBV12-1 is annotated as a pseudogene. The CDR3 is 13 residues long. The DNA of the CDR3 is TGTGCCAGCAATACGCTAGGGCGGACTGAAGCTTTCTTT. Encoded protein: CASNTLGRTEAFF.